These 3 T cell receptor beta chains were sequenced from one sample in a study of cytomegalovirus exposure and HLA in healthy donors. The primer mix had 60 Vbeta and 13 Jbeta primers. Produced via immunoSEQ multiplex PCR; TCRdb's table is partial and in-frame only. This sample's clone table lists 160,000 or so clones. The sequenced material came from PBMCs. The source of these receptors is a man between 25 and 39 years old in good health and CMV-seronegative.

The chain couples TRBV13 to TRBJ2-3, with no clear D. The CDR3 runs to 15 residues. Per the germline V gene, CDR1 is PRHDT and CDR2 is FYEKMQ (reference sequence). V dropped 5 bases and J dropped 1 base, with 13 bases sitting between them. CDR3 bases: TGTGCCAGCAGCGCCGACCAAGAGGGCACAGATACGCAGTATTTT. This gives the protein CASSADQEGTDTQYF.

The chain is built from TRBV28 and TRBJ1-4; D call uncertain. In germline, CDR1 is MDHEN, CDR2 SYDVKM. The CDR3 totals 16 residues. Trimming took 5 bases from V and 3 from J, leaving 16 bases between them. The CDR3 here is CASSTPARSANEKLFF. CDR3 sequence (DNA): TGTGCCAGCAGTACACCGGCCAGGTCCGCTAATGAAAAACTGTTTTTT.

CDR3 in amino acids: CATSRPRTRDRNEQFF. The CDR3 DNA reads as TGTGCCACCAGCAGGCCCCGGACACGAGATCGAAATGAGCAGTTCTTC. V and J are TRBV15 and TRBJ2-1, with TRBD1 as a possible D gene (5 bases). V was clipped by 3 bases and J by 7 bases, with 19 bases between them. The CDR3 covers 16 residues. The germline gives CDR1 LNHNV, CDR2 YYDKDF (reference sequence).